The present entry profiles one TCR beta chain with its context. Its specificity is not known. The data belong to a study of Ad26.COV2.S vaccination and SARS-CoV-2 variants. About the research overall: Participants got Ad26.COV2.S intramuscularly, once or twice 56 days apart. Study-level points and caveats: Reportedly, after vaccination the spike-specific CD8+ and CD4+ T cell responses displayed substantial breadth. Total T cell responses were possibly underestimated by TCR breadth and depth analyses.

Libraries were prepared by immunoSEQ multiplex PCR; TCRdb keeps only in-frame clonotypes and omits some of them. The sample carries about 350,000 clones, about 88% recorded once. The treatment denotes: roughly 20 received Ad26.COV2.S at low or high dose, single or two shots; about 5 received placebo; per-sample allocation not given. The samples were gathered on day 63 after the first injection of vaccine or placebo. Trimming pared 1 base from V and 3 bases from J, leaving 7 bases between. The CDR3 sequence is 15 residues long. Germline loops: CDR1 SGHTA, CDR2 FQGNSA. The clonotype originates from a person between 18 and 60 years old who received the Ad26.COV2.S COVID-19 vaccine or a placebo. The J gene is TRBJ2-6, the V gene TRBV7-2; D unclear. The material was peripheral blood, obtained in a trial of Ad26.COV2.S vaccine versus placebo. CDR3 in amino acids: CASSLVGNGANVLTF. The CDR3 nucleotides read TGTGCCAGCAGCTTAGTGGGGAATGGGGCCAACGTCCTGACTTTC.